Sequencing of this T cell receptor (beta chain) was carried out in a study of beta chain features in type 1 diabetes. Study at large: Investigators examined approximately 100,000,000 sorted cells across all samples.

In regard to this clone: Its antigen is not known.

Cells sorted by CD45RO/CCR7/CD25/CD127/CD95/CD27 comprised CD4+ naive, central memory, regulatory and stem cell-like memory cells. In all sorted populations, purity surpassed 95%. Germline V gives CDR1 SSHAT, CDR2 FNYEAQ (reference sequence). V lost 3 bases, J lost 9 bases, and 15 bases lay in between. The CDR3 totals 14 residues. Reverse transcribing all isolated RNA meant expressed TCRB transcripts were sequenced. Measured with immunoSEQ multiplex PCR; TCRdb has only the in-frame clones, and not every one. The sample lists about 140,000 clones; roughly a tenth were seen once. General study points: Shortening that was moderate but significant affected the TCRB CDR3s of Type 1 diabetes patients in all four CD4+ subsets.

The source material was naive CD4+ T cells from blood. The gene calls are TRBV7-7 and TRBJ2-1, with D maybe TRBD1 (7 bases). The receptor was derived from a man aged 18 to 30 in good health. The DNA for the CDR3 is TGTGCCAGCAGCTTGAGACAGGGAGGAGGTGAGCAGTTCTTC. It specifies CASSLRQGGGEQFF.